Described below is a single T cell receptor beta chain sequence and its context. Its antigen is unidentified. Both about-4-week and about-12-week second-dose recipients were combined. Method: immunoSEQ multiplex PCR; TCRdb's copy keeps in-frame clones and lacks some. The sample has 70,000 to 80,000 clones; around 80% are singletons. The CDR3 is 14 residues long. The germline V gene encodes CDR1 MGHDK and CDR2 SYGVNS. V lost 8 bases and J 5 bases, leaving 18 bases between the germline ends. This record belongs to a study of T cell responses to AZD1222 COVID-19 vaccine. Findings of the study overall: Baseline antibody screening turned up just a handful of seropositive AZD1222 recipients.

This receptor was taken from an adult who received the AZD1222 COVID-19 vaccine. This chain uses TRBV25-1 with TRBJ2-5; TRBD2 might be the D (7 bases). The sequencing here drew on peripheral blood, taken 28 days after the second AZD1222 dose. Written as DNA, the CDR3 is TGTGCCAGCGTCAGGGGAGGGTTCGGCGAGACCCAGTACTTC. Its translation is CASVRGGFGETQYF.